This is a list of T cell receptor beta chains from one sample in a study of blood T cell repertoires in COVID-19. Sequencing was performed with immunoSEQ multiplex PCR; in TCRdb, only in-frame clones are kept and a portion is missing. Here the sample spans about 250,000 clones, 88% being singletons. Sequenced sample: PBMCs or T cells enriched from blood (not recorded which). These receptors were obtained from a woman in her forties who had been exposed to COVID-19. CDR3s include the opening cysteine and the closing phenylalanine or tryptophan. D genes are given only for firm matches. The listing skips clone size in some rows; elsewhere it reads once, few, many or a size class.

v_call: TRBV5-1; clone_size: .; j_call: TRBJ2-5; d_call: TRBD1; cdr3_aa: CASSLPGQGDETQYF; cdr3_nt: TGCGCCAGCAGCTTGCCGGGACAGGGAGACGAGACCCAGTACTTC
v_call: TRBV18; clone_size: once; j_call: TRBJ1-2; d_call: TRBD1; cdr3_aa: CASSLETGAYGYTF; cdr3_nt: TGTGCCAGCTCACTGGAGACAGGGGCCTATGGCTACACCTTC
v_call: TRBV12-3/TRBV12-4; clone_size: .; j_call: TRBJ2-3; d_call: .; cdr3_aa: CASSQGGTDTQYF; cdr3_nt: TGTGCCAGCAGCCAAGGGGGCACAGATACGCAGTATTTT
v_call: TRBV4-3; clone_size: few; j_call: TRBJ1-3; d_call: TRBD1; cdr3_aa: CASSQEVGGSGNTIYF; cdr3_nt: TGCGCCAGCAGCCAAGAGGTAGGGGGCAGTGGAAACACCATATATTTT
v_call: TRBV5-4; clone_size: .; j_call: TRBJ1-2; d_call: TRBD1; cdr3_aa: CASSPGTAGGYGYTF; cdr3_nt: TGTGCCAGCAGCCCAGGGACAGCAGGGGGCTATGGCTACACCTTC
v_call: TRBV7-3; clone_size: .; j_call: TRBJ2-5; d_call: .; cdr3_aa: CASSLGTEGETQYF; cdr3_nt: TGTGCCAGCAGCTTGGGTACTGAGGGAGAGACCCAGTACTTC
v_call: TRBV18; clone_size: .; j_call: TRBJ1-1; d_call: TRBD1; cdr3_aa: CASSPPGQGAPEAFF; cdr3_nt: TGTGCCAGCTCACCACCGGGACAGGGGGCTCCTGAAGCTTTCTTT
v_call: TRBV27; clone_size: .; j_call: TRBJ2-2; d_call: TRBD2; cdr3_aa: CASSLSGAGVRSGELFF; cdr3_nt: TGTGCCAGCAGTTTATCGGGTGCGGGAGTTCGTTCCGGGGAGCTGTTTTTT
v_call: TRBV6-2/TRBV6-3; clone_size: .; j_call: TRBJ1-5; d_call: .; cdr3_aa: CASSTENYSNQPQHF; cdr3_nt: TGTGCCAGCAGTACAGAGAATTATAGCAATCAGCCCCAGCATTTT
v_call: TRBV7-2; clone_size: .; j_call: TRBJ2-1; d_call: .; cdr3_aa: CASSLVQGGYEQFF; cdr3_nt: TGTGCCAGCAGCTTAGTCCAGGGCGGCTATGAGCAGTTCTTC
v_call: TRBV7-2; clone_size: once; j_call: TRBJ2-3; d_call: .; cdr3_aa: CASSSYRPDTQYF; cdr3_nt: TGTGCCAGCAGCTCATACAGGCCAGATACGCAGTATTTT
v_call: TRBV2; clone_size: .; j_call: TRBJ2-4; d_call: .; cdr3_aa: CASASNLAKNIQYF; cdr3_nt: TGTGCCAGCGCGTCCAACCTAGCCAAAAACATTCAGTACTTC
v_call: TRBV9; clone_size: .; j_call: TRBJ2-3; d_call: .; cdr3_aa: CASSERDWGTDTQYF; cdr3_nt: TGTGCCAGCAGCGAAAGGGACTGGGGGACAGATACGCAGTATTTT
v_call: TRBV6-6; clone_size: .; j_call: TRBJ1-3; d_call: TRBD1; cdr3_aa: CASSYETGVGNTIYF; cdr3_nt: TGTGCCAGCAGTTACGAGACAGGGGTTGGAAACACCATATATTTT
v_call: TRBV27; clone_size: .; j_call: TRBJ1-1; d_call: .; cdr3_aa: CASSLLGGDTEAFF; cdr3_nt: TGTGCCAGCAGTTTATTGGGAGGGGACACTGAAGCTTTCTTT
v_call: TRBV13; clone_size: .; j_call: TRBJ2-3; d_call: .; cdr3_aa: CASSLSGGLETDTQYF; cdr3_nt: TGTGCCAGCAGCTTGTCGGGGGGCCTAGAGACAGATACGCAGTATTTT
v_call: TRBV2; clone_size: .; j_call: TRBJ1-5; d_call: .; cdr3_aa: CASSIRGWGNQPQHF; cdr3_nt: TGTGCCAGCAGTATCAGGGGTTGGGGCAATCAGCCCCAGCATTTT
v_call: TRBV15; clone_size: .; j_call: TRBJ2-7; d_call: .; cdr3_aa: CATSRDATVGPWQYF; cdr3_nt: TGTGCCACCAGCAGAGATGCGACAGTCGGTCCTTGGCAGTACTTC
v_call: TRBV27; clone_size: .; j_call: TRBJ2-3; d_call: .; cdr3_aa: CASSAPWSGTDTQYF; cdr3_nt: TGTGCCAGCAGTGCTCCTTGGAGCGGCACAGATACGCAGTATTTT
v_call: TRBV27; clone_size: .; j_call: TRBJ1-1; d_call: .; cdr3_aa: CASSFGAGTEAFF; cdr3_nt: TGTGCCAGCAGTTTTGGCGCGGGCACTGAAGCTTTCTTT
v_call: TRBV4-2; clone_size: .; j_call: TRBJ1-2; d_call: .; cdr3_aa: CASSRREGDDYGYTF; cdr3_nt: TGTGCCAGCAGCCGACGCGAGGGGGACGACTATGGCTACACCTTC
v_call: TRBV7-2; clone_size: .; j_call: TRBJ1-6; d_call: .; cdr3_aa: CASSSNPAGRSPLHF; cdr3_nt: TGTGCCAGCAGCTCCAACCCCGCGGGCCGCTCACCCCTCCACTTT
v_call: TRBV6-6; clone_size: .; j_call: TRBJ2-1; d_call: .; cdr3_aa: CASSWDNTYNEQFF; cdr3_nt: TGTGCCAGCAGTTGGGACAACACCTACAATGAGCAGTTCTTC
v_call: TRBV11-1; clone_size: .; j_call: TRBJ1-1; d_call: TRBD1; cdr3_aa: CASSTRDRGGTEAFF; cdr3_nt: TGTGCCAGCAGCACCCGAGACAGGGGCGGCACTGAAGCTTTCTTT
v_call: TRBV2; clone_size: .; j_call: TRBJ1-1; d_call: .; cdr3_aa: CASSPGHKNTEAFF; cdr3_nt: TGTGCCAGCAGCCCGGGACACAAGAACACTGAAGCTTTCTTT
v_call: TRBV6-2/TRBV6-3; clone_size: .; j_call: TRBJ2-1; d_call: .; cdr3_aa: CASSYFLAHYNEQFF; cdr3_nt: TGTGCCAGCAGTTACTTTCTAGCGCACTACAATGAGCAGTTCTTC
v_call: TRBV6-5; clone_size: .; j_call: TRBJ2-1; d_call: TRBD2; cdr3_aa: CATRASGSSNEQFF; cdr3_nt: TGTGCCACCCGGGCTAGCGGGAGTAGCAATGAGCAGTTCTTC
v_call: TRBV1; clone_size: .; j_call: TRBJ2-5; d_call: .; cdr3_aa: CTSSLEQKQETQYF; cdr3_nt: TGCACCAGCAGCCTCGAACAAAAACAAGAGACCCAGTACTTC
v_call: TRBV5-1; clone_size: .; j_call: TRBJ1-1; d_call: .; cdr3_aa: CASSLNRDGTEAFF; cdr3_nt: TGCGCCAGCAGCTTGAACAGGGATGGCACTGAAGCTTTCTTT
v_call: TRBV6-1; clone_size: .; j_call: TRBJ1-4; d_call: .; cdr3_aa: CASSEVANEKLFF; cdr3_nt: TGTGCCAGCAGTGAGGTCGCGAATGAAAAACTGTTTTTT
v_call: TRBV24-1; clone_size: .; j_call: TRBJ2-5; d_call: TRBD1; cdr3_aa: CATSEPGQSYETQYF; cdr3_nt: TGTGCCACCAGTGAACCGGGACAGTCATACGAGACCCAGTACTTC
v_call: TRBV6-2/TRBV6-3; clone_size: once; j_call: TRBJ1-1; d_call: .; cdr3_aa: CASSFLADKRTEAFF; cdr3_nt: TGTGCCAGCAGTTTTCTCGCTGACAAACGCACTGAAGCTTTCTTT
v_call: TRBV6-1; clone_size: .; j_call: TRBJ2-2; d_call: .; cdr3_aa: CASSEDTFGRNRGAVAGELFF; cdr3_nt: TGTGCCAGCAGTGAAGATACCTTCGGGAGAAACAGGGGAGCGGTTGCCGGGGAGCTGTTTTTT
v_call: TRBV13; clone_size: .; j_call: TRBJ2-3; d_call: .; cdr3_aa: CASSSSASRTSTDTQYF; cdr3_nt: TGTGCCAGCAGCTCCTCGGCTAGCAGAACTAGCACAGATACGCAGTATTTT